This T cell receptor beta chain was obtained from a study of PD-1 blockade in mismatch repair-deficient tumors. Sequencing was performed with immunoSEQ multiplex PCR; in TCRdb, only in-frame clones are kept and a portion is missing. The sample has some 17,000 clones; 84% are singletons. Findings and caveats of the study: Tumor-resident clones, often undetectable pretreatment in blood, expanded then contracted after pembrolizumab.

This clone has only one observation. Its target is unknown. The V end was cut by 3 bases, the J end by 8 bases, with 11 bases between. The length of the CDR3 is 13 residues. Germline V gene sequence: CDR1 MNHEY, CDR2 SVGAGI. V gene TRBV6-5 combines with J gene TRBJ2-1, with D possibly matching TRBD1 (6 bases). The clonotype originates from an adult with mismatch repair-deficient cancer. The source material was PBMCs, sampled about 22 weeks after starting pembrolizumab. CDR3 in DNA: TGTGCCAGCAGTTATCTCAGGGGTGATGAGCAGTTCTTC. This encodes CASSYLRGDEQFF.